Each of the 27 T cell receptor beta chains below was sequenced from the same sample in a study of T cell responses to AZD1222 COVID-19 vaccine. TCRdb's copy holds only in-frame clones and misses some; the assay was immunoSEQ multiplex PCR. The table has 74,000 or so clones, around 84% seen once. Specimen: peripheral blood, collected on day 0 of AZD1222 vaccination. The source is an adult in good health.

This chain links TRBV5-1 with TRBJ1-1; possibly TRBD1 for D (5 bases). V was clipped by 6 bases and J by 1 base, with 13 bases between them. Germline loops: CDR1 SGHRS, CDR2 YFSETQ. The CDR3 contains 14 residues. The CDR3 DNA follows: TGCGCCAGCAACCCGGGCAGGGCGAACACTGAAGCTTTCTTT. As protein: CASNPGRANTEAFF.

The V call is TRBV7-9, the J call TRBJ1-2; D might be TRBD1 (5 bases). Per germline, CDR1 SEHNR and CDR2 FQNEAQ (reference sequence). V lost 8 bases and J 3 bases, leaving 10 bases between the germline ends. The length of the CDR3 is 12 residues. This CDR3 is CASPGPYYGYTF. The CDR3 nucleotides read TGTGCCAGCCCGGGGCCCTACTATGGCTACACCTTC. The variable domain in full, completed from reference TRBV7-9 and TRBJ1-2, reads DTGVSQNPRHKITKRGQNVTFRCDPISEHNRLYWYRQTLGQGPEFLTYFQNEAQLEKSRLLSDRFSAERPKGSFSTLEIQRTEQGDSAMYLCASPGPYYGYTFGSGTRLTVV.

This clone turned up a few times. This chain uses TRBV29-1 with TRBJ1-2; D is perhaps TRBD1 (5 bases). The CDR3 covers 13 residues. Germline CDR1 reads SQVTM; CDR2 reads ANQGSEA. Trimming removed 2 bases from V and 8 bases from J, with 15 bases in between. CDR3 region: CSVEWGGGYGYTF. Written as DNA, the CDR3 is TGCAGCGTTGAATGGGGGGGTGGCTACGGCTACACCTTC.

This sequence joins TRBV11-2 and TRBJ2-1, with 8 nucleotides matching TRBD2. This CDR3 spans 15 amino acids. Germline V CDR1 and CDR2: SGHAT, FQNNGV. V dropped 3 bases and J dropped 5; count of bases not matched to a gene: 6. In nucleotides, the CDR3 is TGTGCCAGCAGCTTGACGGGAGGGTTCAACAATGAGCAGTTCTTC. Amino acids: CASSLTGGFNNEQFF.

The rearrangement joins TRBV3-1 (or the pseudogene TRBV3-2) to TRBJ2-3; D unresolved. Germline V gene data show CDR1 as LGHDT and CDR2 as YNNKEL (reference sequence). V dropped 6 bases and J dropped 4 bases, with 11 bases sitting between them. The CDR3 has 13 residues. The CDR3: CASRFTKADTQYF. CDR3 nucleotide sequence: TGTGCCAGCAGGTTTACTAAGGCAGATACGCAGTATTTT.

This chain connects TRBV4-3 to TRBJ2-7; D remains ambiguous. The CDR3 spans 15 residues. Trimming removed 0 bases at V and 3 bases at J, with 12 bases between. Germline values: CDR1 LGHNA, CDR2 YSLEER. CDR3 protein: CASSQDRLGNYEQYF. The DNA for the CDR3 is TGCGCCAGCAGCCAAGATCGGTTGGGCAACTACGAGCAGTACTTC.

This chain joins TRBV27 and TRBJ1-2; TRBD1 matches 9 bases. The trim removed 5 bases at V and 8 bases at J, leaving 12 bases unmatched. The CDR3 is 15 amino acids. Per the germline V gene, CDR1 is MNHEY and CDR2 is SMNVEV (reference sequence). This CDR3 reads CASSQRRQGGEGYTF. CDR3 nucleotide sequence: TGTGCCAGCAGTCAGCGACGACAGGGGGGCGAAGGCTACACCTTC.

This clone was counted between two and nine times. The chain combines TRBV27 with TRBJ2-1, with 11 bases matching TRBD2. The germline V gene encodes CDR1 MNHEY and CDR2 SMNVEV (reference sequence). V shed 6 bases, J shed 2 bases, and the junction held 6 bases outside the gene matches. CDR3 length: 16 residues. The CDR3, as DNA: TGTGCCAGCAGGGGACTAGCGGTATCAGCCTACAATGAGCAGTTCTTC. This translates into CASRGLAVSAYNEQFF.

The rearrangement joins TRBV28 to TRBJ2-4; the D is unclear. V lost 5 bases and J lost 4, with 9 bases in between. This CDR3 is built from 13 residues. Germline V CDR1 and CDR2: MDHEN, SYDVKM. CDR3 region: CASSQASKNIQYF. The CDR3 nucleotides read TGTGCCAGCAGTCAGGCATCTAAAAACATTCAGTACTTC.

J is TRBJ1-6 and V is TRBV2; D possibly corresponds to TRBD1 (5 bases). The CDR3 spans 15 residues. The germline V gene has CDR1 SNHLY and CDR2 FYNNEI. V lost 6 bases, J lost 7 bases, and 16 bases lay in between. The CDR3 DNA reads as TGTGCCAGCAGGGGGCGGACGGCTGGAAATTCACCCCTCCACTTT. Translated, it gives CASRGRTAGNSPLHF.

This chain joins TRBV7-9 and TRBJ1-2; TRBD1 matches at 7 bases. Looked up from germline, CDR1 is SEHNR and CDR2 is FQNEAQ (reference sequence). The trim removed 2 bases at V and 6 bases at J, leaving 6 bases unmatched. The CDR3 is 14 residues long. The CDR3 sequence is CASSLTGASHGYTF. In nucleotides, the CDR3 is TGTGCCAGCAGCTTAACAGGGGCCTCTCATGGCTACACCTTC.

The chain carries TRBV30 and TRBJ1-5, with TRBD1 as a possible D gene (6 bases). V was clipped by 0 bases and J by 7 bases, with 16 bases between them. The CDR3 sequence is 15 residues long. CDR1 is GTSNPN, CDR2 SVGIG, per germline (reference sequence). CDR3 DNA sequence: TGTGCCTGGAGTGTAGTGGGGACACCCATCCAGCCCCAGCATTTT. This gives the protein CAWSVVGTPIQPQHF.

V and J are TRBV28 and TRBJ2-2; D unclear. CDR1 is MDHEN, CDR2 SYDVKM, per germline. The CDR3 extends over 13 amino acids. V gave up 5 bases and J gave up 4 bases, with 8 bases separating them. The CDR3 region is CASSLTPTGELFF. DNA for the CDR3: TGTGCCAGCAGTCTGACTCCCACCGGGGAGCTGTTTTTT. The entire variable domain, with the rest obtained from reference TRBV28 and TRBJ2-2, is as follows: DVKVTQSSRYLVKRTGEKVFLECVQDMDHENMFWYRQDPGLGLRLIYFSYDVKMKEKGDIPEGYSVSREKKERFSLILESASTNQTSMYLCASSLTPTGELFFGEGSRLTVL.

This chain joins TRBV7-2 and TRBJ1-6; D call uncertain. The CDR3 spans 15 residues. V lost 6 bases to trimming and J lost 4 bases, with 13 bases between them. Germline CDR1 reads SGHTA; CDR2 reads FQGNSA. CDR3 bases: TGTGCCAGCAGTTCTGAAGTGGAGTATAATTCACCCCTCCACTTT. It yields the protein CASSSEVEYNSPLHF.

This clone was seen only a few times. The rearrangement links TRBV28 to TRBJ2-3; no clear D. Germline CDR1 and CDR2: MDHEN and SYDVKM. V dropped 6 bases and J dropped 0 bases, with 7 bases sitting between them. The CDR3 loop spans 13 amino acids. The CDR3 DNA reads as TGTGCCAGCAGAACAGACAGCACAGATACGCAGTATTTT. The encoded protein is CASRTDSTDTQYF.

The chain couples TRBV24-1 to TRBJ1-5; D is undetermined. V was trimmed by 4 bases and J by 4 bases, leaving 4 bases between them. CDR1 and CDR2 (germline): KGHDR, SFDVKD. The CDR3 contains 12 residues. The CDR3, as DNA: TGTGCCACCAGTGACCCAAATCAGCCCCAGCATTTT. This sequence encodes CATSDPNQPQHF.

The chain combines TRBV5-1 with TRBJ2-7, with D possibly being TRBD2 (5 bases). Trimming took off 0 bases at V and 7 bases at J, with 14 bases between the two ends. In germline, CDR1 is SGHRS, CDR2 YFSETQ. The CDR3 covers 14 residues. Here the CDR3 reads CASSLAGRPGEQYF. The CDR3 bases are TGCGCCAGCAGCTTGGCCGGTAGGCCGGGGGAGCAGTACTTC. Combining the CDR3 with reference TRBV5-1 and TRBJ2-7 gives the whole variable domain KAGVTQTPRYLIKTRGQQVTLSCSPISGHRSVSWYQQTPGQGLQFLFEYFSETQRNKGNFPGRFSGRQFSNSRSEMNVSTLELGDSALYLCASSLAGRPGEQYFGPGTRLTVT.

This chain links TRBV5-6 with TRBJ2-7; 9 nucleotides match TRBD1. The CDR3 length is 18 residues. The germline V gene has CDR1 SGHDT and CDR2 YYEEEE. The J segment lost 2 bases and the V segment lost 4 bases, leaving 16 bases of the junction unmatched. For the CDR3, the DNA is TGTGCCAGCAGCGCCGGGACAGGGCGAACAGGAAGGGCCTACGAGCAGTACTTC. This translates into CASSAGTGRTGRAYEQYF.

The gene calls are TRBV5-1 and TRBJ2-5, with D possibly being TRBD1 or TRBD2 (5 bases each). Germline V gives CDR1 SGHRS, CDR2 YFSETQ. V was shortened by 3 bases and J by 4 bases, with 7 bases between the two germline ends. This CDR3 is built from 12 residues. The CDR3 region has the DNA TGCGCCAGCAGCTCAGGGAGAGAGACCCAGTACTTC. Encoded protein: CASSSGRETQYF.

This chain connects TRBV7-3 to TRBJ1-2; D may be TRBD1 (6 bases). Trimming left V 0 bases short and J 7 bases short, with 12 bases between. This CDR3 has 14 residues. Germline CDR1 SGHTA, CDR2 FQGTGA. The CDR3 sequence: CASSLTSAGAGYTF. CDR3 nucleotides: TGTGCCAGCAGCTTAACGTCGGCAGGGGCTGGCTACACCTTC.

Here the CDR3 reads CASSEGQGRNTIYF. In nucleotides, the CDR3 is TGTGCCAGCAGTGAAGGGCAGGGAAGAAACACCATATATTTT. This chain joins TRBV6-1 and TRBJ1-3, with D possibly TRBD1 on 5 matching bases. Germline lookup yields CDR1 MNHNS and CDR2 SASEGT. This CDR3 is built from 14 residues. V dropped 1 base and J dropped 5 bases, with 9 bases sitting between them.

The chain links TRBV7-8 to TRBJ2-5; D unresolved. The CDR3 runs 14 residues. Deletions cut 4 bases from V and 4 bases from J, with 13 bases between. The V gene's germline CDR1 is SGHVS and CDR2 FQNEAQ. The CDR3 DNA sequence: TGTGCCAGCAGCTCGAACCTCCTCGCAGAGACCCAGTACTTC. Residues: CASSSNLLAETQYF. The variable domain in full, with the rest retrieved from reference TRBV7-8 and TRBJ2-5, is GAGVSQSPRYKVAKRGQDVALRCDPISGHVSLFWYQQALGQGPEFLTYFQNEAQLDKSGLPSDRFFAERPEGSVSTLKIQRTQQEDSAVYLCASSSNLLAETQYFGPGTRLLVL.

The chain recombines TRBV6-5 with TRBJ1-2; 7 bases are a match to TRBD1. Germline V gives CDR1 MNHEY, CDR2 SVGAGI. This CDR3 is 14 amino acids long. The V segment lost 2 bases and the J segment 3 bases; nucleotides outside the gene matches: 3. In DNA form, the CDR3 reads TGTGCCAGCAGTTACCACGGGACAGACTATGGCTACACCTTC. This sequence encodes CASSYHGTDYGYTF.

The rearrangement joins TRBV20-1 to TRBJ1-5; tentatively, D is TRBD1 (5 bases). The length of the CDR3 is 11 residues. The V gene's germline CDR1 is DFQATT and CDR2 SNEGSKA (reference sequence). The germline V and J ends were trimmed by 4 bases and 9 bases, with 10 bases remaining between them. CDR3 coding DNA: TGCAGTGCTATACTCGGGGGGCCCCAGCATTTT. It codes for CSAILGGPQHF.

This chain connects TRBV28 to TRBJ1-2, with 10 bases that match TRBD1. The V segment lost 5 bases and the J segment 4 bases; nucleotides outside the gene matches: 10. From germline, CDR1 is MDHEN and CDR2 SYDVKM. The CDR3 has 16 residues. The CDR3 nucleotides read TGTGCCAGCAGTAAGACAGGGGGCATTGATGGCTATGGCTACACCTTC. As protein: CASSKTGGIDGYGYTF.

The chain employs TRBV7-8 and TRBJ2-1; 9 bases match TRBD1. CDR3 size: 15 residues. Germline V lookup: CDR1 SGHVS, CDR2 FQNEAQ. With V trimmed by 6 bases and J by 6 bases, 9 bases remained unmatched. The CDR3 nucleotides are TGTGCCAGCAGGCCCGGGACAGGGTCATCCAATGAGCAGTTCTTC. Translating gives CASRPGTGSSNEQFF.

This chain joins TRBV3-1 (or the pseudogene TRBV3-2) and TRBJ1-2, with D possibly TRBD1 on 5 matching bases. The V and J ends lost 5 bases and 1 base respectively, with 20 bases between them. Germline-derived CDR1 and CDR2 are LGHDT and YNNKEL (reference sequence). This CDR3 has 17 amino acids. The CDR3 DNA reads TGTGCCAGCAGCTCTGTCCCTGTGCGGGGCAGTAACTATGGCTACACCTTC. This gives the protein CASSSVPVRGSNYGYTF.